This T cell receptor beta chain was captured in a study of T cell responses to AZD1222 COVID-19 vaccine. A note on this clone: As yet, its antigen is unknown.

Findings and caveats of the study: Of the AZD1222 recipients, only 6 or 7 were seropositive at baseline. Elevations in Spike-specific TCR breadth and depth followed administration of two AZD1222 doses.

This table comes from immunoSEQ multiplex PCR, and its TCRdb copy is limited to in-frame clones, with some not included. The data contain about 100,000 clones, around nine tenths of them singletons. The specimen comprised peripheral blood, sampled on day 0 of AZD1222 vaccination. The sequence was obtained from an adult in good health.

CDR3 region: CASSQEGVATNEKLFF. CDR3 DNA sequence: TGTGCCAGCAGCCAAGAAGGGGTAGCAACTAATGAAAAACTGTTTTTT. The chain employs TRBV4-2 and TRBJ1-4; TRBD1 might be the D (5 bases). The CDR3 is 16 residues long. The V end was cut by 0 bases, the J end by 0 bases, with 8 bases between. Germline values: CDR1 LGHNA, CDR2 YNFKEQ.